This T cell receptor beta chain came from a study of blood T cell repertoires in COVID-19. About the study: Whether acute or convalescent, the COVID-19 samples came from the United States, Italy and Spain.

Authors' analysis steps: Nucleated cell number was recorded as an estimate derived from reference gene primer amplification. The repertoire was sequenced with immunoSEQ multiplex PCR; TCRdb's copy has only in-frame clones and lacks some. D and trimming come from the DNA, and the V and J calls and clone size come from that table. The sample contains around 200,000 clones, 80% to 90% of which appear only once. Per the germline V gene, CDR1 is SGHDT and CDR2 is YYEEEE. The CDR3 covers 14 residues. The germline V and J ends were trimmed by 1 base and 4 bases, with 11 bases remaining between them. The material sequenced was peripheral blood. The TCR was taken from a woman of 80 years or more with active or convalescent COVID-19. The chain carries TRBV5-6 and TRBJ2-5; D possibly corresponds to TRBD2 (6 bases). The CDR3 coding sequence is TGTGCCAGCAGCTTGAACAGGCGGGGAGAGACCCAGTACTTC. Protein sequence: CASSLNRRGETQYF.